Listed below are T cell receptor beta chains from one sample, sequenced in a study of technical replicates of blood from four donors. Only in-frame clones appear in the TCRdb table, and some are missing; sequencing was by immunoSEQ multiplex PCR. The sample has some 74,000 clones, about 88% seen once. Sequenced sample: T cells isolated from PBMCs. The receptors originated from a human donor in good health. Each CDR3 is given without its conserved first and last residue.

v_call	j_call	cdr3_aa
TRBV7-9	TRBJ1-2	ASSSDRGVFAGYT
TRBV10-1	TRBJ2-1	ASSEASRLRLNEQF
TRBV5-4	TRBJ1-3	ASSLAHGSSGNTIY
TRBV6-1	TRBJ1-4	ASSVSQGFNEKLF
TRBV30	TRBJ1-1	AQKGENTEAF
TRBV9	TRBJ2-1	ASSDRTSGRREQF
TRBV6-6	TRBJ1-5	ASSPGTRRGQPQH
TRBV29-1	TRBJ2-1	SVARGGPYNEQF
TRBV9	TRBJ2-3	ASSLGTDTDTQY
TRBV4-2	TRBJ2-6	ASSQEKEREISGANVLT
TRBV7-2	TRBJ2-3	ASSLKSTVGTDTQY
TRBV4-3	TRBJ2-7	ASSQTQGKGYEQY
TRBV30	TRBJ2-1	AWRVGAGGPGEQF
TRBV5-4	TRBJ2-3	ASSLAVGQGVTDTQY
TRBV5-1	TRBJ2-5	ASSRGTGGQETQY
TRBV10-3	TRBJ2-2	AIVAGANTGELF
TRBV13	TRBJ1-1	ASSLFRTGTNTEAF
TRBV19	TRBJ2-3	ASSIYYITDTQY
TRBV5-4	TRBJ1-2	ASSPEQGPPNYGYT
TRBV5-1	TRBJ2-5	ASSPQTGNRETQY
TRBV2	TRBJ2-5	ASSEIREMGETQY
TRBV4-1	TRBJ2-3	ASGDDRVTDTQY
TRBV7-9	TRBJ1-6	ASSEALLEESPLH
TRBV27	TRBJ1-5	ASSPSALGANNQPQH
TRBV7-2	TRBJ2-3	ASSLAGGRTDTQY
TRBV4-1	TRBJ2-3	ASSQGLARDTQY
TRBV4-1	TRBJ2-7	ASSYTQGDEQY
TRBV13	TRBJ2-3	ASSLSPLTDTQY
TRBV7-2	TRBJ1-3	ASSPGVGDQFGNTIY
TRBV10-1	TRBJ1-1	ASRETGETEAF
TRBV10-2	TRBJ1-5	ASRHTGGWEPQH
TRBV12-5	TRBJ2-2	ASGLGLPVTGELF
TRBV9	TRBJ2-3	ASSVDPESQY
TRBV9	TRBJ1-2	ASSPQTGPMGGYT
TRBV7-8	TRBJ1-3	ASSPRGQSLSGNTIY
TRBV7-9	TRBJ2-5	ASSLYETQY
TRBV7-9	TRBJ1-1	ASSLGQGGRWTEAF
TRBV4-1	TRBJ2-3	ASSQVGRGDTQY
TRBV11-2	TRBJ2-3	ASSLDLTSTQY
TRBV4-3	TRBJ2-1	ASSQPGATGSYEQF
TRBV27	TRBJ2-7	ASTLTLAGVNEQY
TRBV4-2	TRBJ2-5	ASSQDQARDQGWGTQY
TRBV19	TRBJ2-3	ASSMSQGVDTQY
TRBV30	TRBJ1-4	AWSRGINEKLF
TRBV27	TRBJ2-7	ASSGTGAYEQY
TRBV6-5	TRBJ1-3	ASSYPGGNTIY
TRBV4-1	TRBJ1-3	ASSHLQDSGNTIY
TRBV6-6	TRBJ2-5	ASSYRWRGWEETQY
TRBV5-1	TRBJ2-1	ASSGLAGGPDEQF
TRBV10-3	TRBJ2-5	AISLAGEETQY
TRBV14	TRBJ2-5	ASSPLQGGLQETQY
TRBV19	TRBJ2-7	ASSPRGGGYEQY
TRBV25-1	TRBJ1-3	ASSDFSGNTIY